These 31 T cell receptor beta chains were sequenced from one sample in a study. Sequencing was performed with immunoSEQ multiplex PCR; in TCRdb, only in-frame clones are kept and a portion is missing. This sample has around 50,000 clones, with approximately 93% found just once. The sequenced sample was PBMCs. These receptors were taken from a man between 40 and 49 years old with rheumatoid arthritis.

The CDR3 DNA reads as TGTGCCAGCAGTAACGGACAGGGAAGCTACGTGAGTTCACCCCTCCACTTT. Its translation: CASSNGQGSYVSSPLHF. The chain is built from TRBV27 and TRBJ1-6, with TRBD1 matching over 8 bases. CDR1 MNHEY and CDR2 SMNVEV come from the germline V gene (reference sequence). After removal of 5 bases from V and 9 bases from J, the junction contained 15 bases not matched to a gene. This CDR3 is built from 17 residues.

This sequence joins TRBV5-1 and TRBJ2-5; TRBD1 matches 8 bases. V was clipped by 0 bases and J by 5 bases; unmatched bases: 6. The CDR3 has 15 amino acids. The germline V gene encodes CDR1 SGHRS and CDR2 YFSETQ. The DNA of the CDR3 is TGCGCCAGCAGCTTGGCGGCAGGGGGCATTGAGACCCAGTACTTC. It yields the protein CASSLAAGGIETQYF.

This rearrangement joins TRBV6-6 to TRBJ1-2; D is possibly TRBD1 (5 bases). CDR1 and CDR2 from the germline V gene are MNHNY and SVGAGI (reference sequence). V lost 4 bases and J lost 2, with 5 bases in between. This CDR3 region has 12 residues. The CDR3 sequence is CASSSGNYGYTF. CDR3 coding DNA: TGTGCCAGCAGTTCAGGGAACTATGGCTACACCTTC.

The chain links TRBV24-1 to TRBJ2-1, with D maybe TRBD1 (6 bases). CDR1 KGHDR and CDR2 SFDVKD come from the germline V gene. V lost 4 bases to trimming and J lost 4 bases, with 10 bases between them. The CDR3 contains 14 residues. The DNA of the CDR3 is TGTGCCACCAGTGAGAATACAGGGTACAATGAGCAGTTCTTC. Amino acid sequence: CATSENTGYNEQFF.

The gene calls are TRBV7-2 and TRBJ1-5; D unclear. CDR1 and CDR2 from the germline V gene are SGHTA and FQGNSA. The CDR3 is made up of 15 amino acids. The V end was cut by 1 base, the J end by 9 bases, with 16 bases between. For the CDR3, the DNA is TGTGCCAGCAGCTTAGAGGTCGGCAGCGCATGGCCCCAGCATTTT. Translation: CASSLEVGSAWPQHF. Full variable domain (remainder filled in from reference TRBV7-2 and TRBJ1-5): GAGVSQSPSNKVTEKGKDVELRCDPISGHTALYWYRQSLGQGLEFLIYFQGNSAPDKSGLPSDRFSAERTGGSVSTLTIQRTQQEDSAVYLCASSLEVGSAWPQHFGDGTRLSIL.

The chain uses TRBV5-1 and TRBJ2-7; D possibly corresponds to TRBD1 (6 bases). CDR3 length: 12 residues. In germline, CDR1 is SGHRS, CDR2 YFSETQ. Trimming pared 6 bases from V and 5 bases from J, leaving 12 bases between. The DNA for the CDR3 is TGCGCCAGCACCTTACAGGGAGACGAGCAGTACTTC. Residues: CASTLQGDEQYF.

The CDR3, as DNA: TGTGCCAGCAGCTACATGCGGGGACCAACTAATGAAAAACTGTTTTTT. It yields the protein CASSYMRGPTNEKLFF. The chain links TRBV4-2 to TRBJ1-4, with D possibly matching TRBD1 (5 bases). The germline CDR1 and CDR2 sequences are LGHNA and YNFKEQ. V was shortened by 5 bases and J by 0 bases, with 13 bases between the two germline ends. CDR3 length: 16 amino acids.

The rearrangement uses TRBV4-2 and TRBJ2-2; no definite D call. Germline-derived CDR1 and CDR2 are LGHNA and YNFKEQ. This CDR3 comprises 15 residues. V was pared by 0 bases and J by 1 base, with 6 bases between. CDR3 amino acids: CASSQEGRNTGELFF. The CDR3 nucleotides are TGTGCCAGCAGCCAAGAAGGCAGGAACACCGGGGAGCTGTTTTTT.

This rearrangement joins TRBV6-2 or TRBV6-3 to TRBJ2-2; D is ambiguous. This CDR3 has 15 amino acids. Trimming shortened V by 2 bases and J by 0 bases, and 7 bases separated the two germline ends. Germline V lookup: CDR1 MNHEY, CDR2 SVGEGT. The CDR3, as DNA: TGTGCCAGCAGTTACGGCAGAGCGAACACCGGGGAGCTGTTTTTT. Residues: CASSYGRANTGELFF.

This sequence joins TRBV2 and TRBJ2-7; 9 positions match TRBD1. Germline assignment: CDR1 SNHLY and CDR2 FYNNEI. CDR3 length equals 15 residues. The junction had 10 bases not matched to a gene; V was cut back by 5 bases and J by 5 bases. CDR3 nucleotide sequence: TGTGCCAGCAGTCTAAAACAGGGGGCGGCCCACGAGCAGTACTTC. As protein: CASSLKQGAAHEQYF. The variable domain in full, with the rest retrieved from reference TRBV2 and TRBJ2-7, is EPEVTQTPSHQVTQMGQEVILRCVPISNHLYFYWYRQILGQKVEFLVSFYNNEISEKSEIFDDQFSVERPDGSNFTLKIRSTKLEDSAMYFCASSLKQGAAHEQYFGPGTRLTVT.

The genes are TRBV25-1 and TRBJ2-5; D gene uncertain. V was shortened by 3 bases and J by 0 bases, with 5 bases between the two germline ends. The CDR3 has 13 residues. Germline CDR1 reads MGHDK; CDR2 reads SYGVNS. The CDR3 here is CASSDPYQETQYF. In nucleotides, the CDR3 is TGTGCCAGCAGTGACCCGTACCAAGAGACCCAGTACTTC.

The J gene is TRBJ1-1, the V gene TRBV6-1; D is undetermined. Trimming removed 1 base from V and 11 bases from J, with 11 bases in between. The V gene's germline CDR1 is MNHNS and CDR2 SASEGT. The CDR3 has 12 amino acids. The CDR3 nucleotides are TGTGCCAGCAGTGAAGTGATGAATTTGGCTTTCTTT. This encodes CASSEVMNLAFF.

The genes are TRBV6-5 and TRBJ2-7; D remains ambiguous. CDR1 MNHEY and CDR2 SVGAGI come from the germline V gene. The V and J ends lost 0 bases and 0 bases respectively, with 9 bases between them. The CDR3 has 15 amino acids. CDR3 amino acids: CASSYSDVGSYEQYF. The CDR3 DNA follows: TGTGCCAGCAGTTACTCGGACGTAGGCTCCTACGAGCAGTACTTC.

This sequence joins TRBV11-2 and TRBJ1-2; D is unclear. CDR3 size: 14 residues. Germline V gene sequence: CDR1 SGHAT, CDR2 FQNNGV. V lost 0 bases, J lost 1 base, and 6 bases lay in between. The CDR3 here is CASSLDAGNYGYTF. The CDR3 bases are TGTGCCAGCAGCTTAGATGCCGGTAACTATGGCTACACCTTC.

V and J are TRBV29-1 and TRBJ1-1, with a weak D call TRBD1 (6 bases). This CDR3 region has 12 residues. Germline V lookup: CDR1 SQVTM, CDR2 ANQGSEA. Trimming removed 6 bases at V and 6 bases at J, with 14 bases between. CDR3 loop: CSVRQAGAEAFF. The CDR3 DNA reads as TGCAGCGTGCGACAGGCAGGGGCTGAAGCTTTCTTT.

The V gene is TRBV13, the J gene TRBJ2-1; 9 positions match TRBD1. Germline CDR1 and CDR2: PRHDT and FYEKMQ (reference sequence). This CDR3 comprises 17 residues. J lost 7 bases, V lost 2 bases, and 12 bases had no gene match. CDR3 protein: CASSLLRFGDRENEQFF. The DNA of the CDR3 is TGTGCCAGCAGCTTATTAAGATTTGGGGACAGGGAGAATGAGCAGTTCTTC.

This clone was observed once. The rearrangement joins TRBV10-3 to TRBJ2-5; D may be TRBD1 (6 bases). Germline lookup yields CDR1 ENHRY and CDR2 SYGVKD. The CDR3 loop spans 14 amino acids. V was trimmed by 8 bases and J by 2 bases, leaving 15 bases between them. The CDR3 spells CAIGRDKVQETQYF. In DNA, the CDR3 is TGTGCCATCGGCCGGGACAAAGTTCAAGAGACCCAGTACTTC.

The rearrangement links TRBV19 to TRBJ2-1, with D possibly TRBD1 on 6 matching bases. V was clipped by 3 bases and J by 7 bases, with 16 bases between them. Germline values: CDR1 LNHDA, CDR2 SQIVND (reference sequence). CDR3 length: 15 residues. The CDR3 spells CASSIGGPRSNEQFF. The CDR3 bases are TGTGCCAGTAGTATTGGGGGCCCCCGTTCAAATGAGCAGTTCTTC.

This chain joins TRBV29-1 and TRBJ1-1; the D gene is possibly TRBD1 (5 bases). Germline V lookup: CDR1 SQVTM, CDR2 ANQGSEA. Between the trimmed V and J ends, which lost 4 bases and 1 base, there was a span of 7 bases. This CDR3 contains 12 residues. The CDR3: CSVARGNTEAFF. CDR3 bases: TGCAGCGTTGCGAGGGGGAACACTGAAGCTTTCTTT.

CDR3 loop: CASSLRTAVSGNTIYF. DNA of the CDR3: TGCGCCAGCAGCCTTCGGACGGCAGTCTCTGGAAACACCATATATTTT. This chain links TRBV4-1 with TRBJ1-3; D remains unclear. Trimming removed 4 bases at V and 0 bases at J, with 13 bases between. This CDR3 has 16 residues. The germline V gene has CDR1 MGHRA and CDR2 YSYEKL.

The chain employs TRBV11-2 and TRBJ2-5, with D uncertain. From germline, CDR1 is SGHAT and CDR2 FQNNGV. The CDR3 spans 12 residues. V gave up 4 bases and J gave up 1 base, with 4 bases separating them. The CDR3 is CASSSLQETQYF. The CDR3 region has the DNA TGTGCCAGCAGCTCACTCCAAGAGACCCAGTACTTC.

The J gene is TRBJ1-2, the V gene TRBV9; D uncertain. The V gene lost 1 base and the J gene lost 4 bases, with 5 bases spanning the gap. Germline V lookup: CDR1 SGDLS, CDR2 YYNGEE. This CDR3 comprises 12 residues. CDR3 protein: CASSVPSYGYTF. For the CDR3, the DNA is TGTGCCAGCAGCGTACCGTCCTATGGCTACACCTTC.

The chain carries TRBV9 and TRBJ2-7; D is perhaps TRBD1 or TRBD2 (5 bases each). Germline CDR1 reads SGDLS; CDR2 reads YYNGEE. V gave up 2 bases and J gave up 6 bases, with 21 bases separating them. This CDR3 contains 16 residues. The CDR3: CASSVQQAGTLGEQYF. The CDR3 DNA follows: TGTGCCAGCAGCGTCCAACAAGCCGGGACCCTGGGCGAGCAGTACTTC.

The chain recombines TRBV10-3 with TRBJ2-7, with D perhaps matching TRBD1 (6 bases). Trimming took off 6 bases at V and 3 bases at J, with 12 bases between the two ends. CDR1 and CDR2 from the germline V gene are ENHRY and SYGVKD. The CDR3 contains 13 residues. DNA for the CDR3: TGTGCCATCAGCCCGGACAGTAGCTACGAGCAGTACTTC. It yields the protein CAISPDSSYEQYF.

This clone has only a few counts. In DNA form, the CDR3 reads TGTGCCAGCAGTTTGAAACAGAACACTGAAGCTTTCTTT. Translation gives CASSLKQNTEAFF. V usage is TRBV27 and J usage is TRBJ1-1, with D hard to call. The CDR3 consists of 13 residues. The V and J ends lost 3 bases and 1 base respectively, with 6 bases between them. Germline loops: CDR1 MNHEY, CDR2 SMNVEV (reference sequence).

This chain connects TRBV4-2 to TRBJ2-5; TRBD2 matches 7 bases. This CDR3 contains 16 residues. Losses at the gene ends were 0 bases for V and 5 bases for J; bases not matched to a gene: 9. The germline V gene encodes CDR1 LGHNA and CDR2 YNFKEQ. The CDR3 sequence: CASSQDSPLATETQYF. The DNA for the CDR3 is TGTGCCAGCAGCCAAGATTCCCCACTAGCGACGGAGACCCAGTACTTC.

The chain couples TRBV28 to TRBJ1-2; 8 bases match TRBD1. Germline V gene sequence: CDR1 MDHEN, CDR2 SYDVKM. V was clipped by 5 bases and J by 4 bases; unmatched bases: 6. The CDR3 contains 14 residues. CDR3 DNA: TGTGCCAGCAGTGGGCCGGGACAGGTCTATGGCTACACCTTC. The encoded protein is CASSGPGQVYGYTF.

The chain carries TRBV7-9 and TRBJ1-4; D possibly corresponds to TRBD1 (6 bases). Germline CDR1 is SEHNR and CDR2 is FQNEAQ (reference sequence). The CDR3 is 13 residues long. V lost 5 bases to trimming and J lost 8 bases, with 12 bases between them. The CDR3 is CASSHRDVEKLFF. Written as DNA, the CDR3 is TGTGCCAGCAGCCACAGGGATGTGGAAAAACTGTTTTTT.

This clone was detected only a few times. The CDR3 is CASSAGTGEKLFF. The CDR3 DNA follows: TGTGCCAGCAGCGCCGGGACAGGTGAAAAACTGTTTTTT. The chain couples TRBV7-9 to TRBJ1-4; 8 positions agree with TRBD1. The germline V gene encodes CDR1 SEHNR and CDR2 FQNEAQ (reference sequence). The V and J ends lost 5 bases and 7 bases, in that order; junction bases with no gene match: 3. The CDR3 is made up of 13 amino acids. Using reference TRBV7-9 and TRBJ1-4 for the parts outside the CDR3, the full variable domain is DTGVSQNPRHKITKRGQNVTFRCDPISEHNRLYWYRQTLGQGPEFLTYFQNEAQLEKSRLLSDRFSAERPKGSFSTLEIQRTEQGDSAMYLCASSAGTGEKLFFGSGTQLSVL.

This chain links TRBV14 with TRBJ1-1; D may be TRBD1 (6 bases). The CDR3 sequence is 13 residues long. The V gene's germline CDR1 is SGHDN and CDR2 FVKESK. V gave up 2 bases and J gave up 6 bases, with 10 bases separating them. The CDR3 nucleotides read TGTGCCAGCAGCCAACACTCAGGGGCTGAAGCTTTCTTT. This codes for CASSQHSGAEAFF. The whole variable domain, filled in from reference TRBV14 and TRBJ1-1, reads EAGVTQFPSHSVIEKGQTVTLRCDPISGHDNLYWYRRVMGKEIKFLLHFVKESKQDESGMPNNRFLAERTGGTYSTLKVQPAELEDSGVYFCASSQHSGAEAFFGQGTRLTVV.

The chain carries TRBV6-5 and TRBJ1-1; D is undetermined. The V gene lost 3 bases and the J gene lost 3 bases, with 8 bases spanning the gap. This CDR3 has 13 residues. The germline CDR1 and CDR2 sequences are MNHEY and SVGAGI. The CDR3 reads CASSYRDYTEAFF. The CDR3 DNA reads TGTGCCAGCAGTTATCGAGACTACACTGAAGCTTTCTTT.